Given below is one TCR beta chain in context. The antigen is not known. The record originates from a study of OX40 agonist ivuxolimab in advanced cancers. Germline values: CDR1 LGHNA, CDR2 YSLEER. The CDR3 is 19 residues long. Trimming removed 1 base from V and 3 bases from J; junction bases left unmatched: 16. Study-level points and caveats: Clonal expansion from baseline to week 6 occurred in both CD4+ and CD8+ T cells.

TCRdb keeps only in-frame clones here, not all; method: immunoSEQ multiplex PCR. The table has fewer than 30,000 clones, less than 90% seen once. This sequence joins TRBV4-3 and TRBJ2-3, with TRBD2 matching over 7 bases. This clonotype was obtained from an adult with an advanced solid tumor such as melanoma, head and neck, liver or kidney cancer. The material was CD4+ or CD8+ T cells sorted from blood, obtained in a trial of the OX40 agonist ivuxolimab. The CDR3 DNA sequence: TGCGCCAGCAGCCAAGTGACCCGCGCGACGGGAGGTGATACAGATACGCAGTATTTT. The encoded protein is CASSQVTRATGGDTDTQYF.